The 31 T cell receptor beta chains in this list originate from one sample, sequenced in a study of T cells in Graves' hyperthyroidism and ophthalmopathy. TCR beta CDR3 regions were amplified from RNA. A first-round RT-PCR of the TCR CDR3 used the HTBI primer set. TCRdb reanalysed the multiplex PCR reads using MiXCR and keeps one entry per CDR3 protein. Here the sample spans more than 350,000 distinct CDR3 sequences, 15% being singletons. Material: blood. These receptors came from a woman aged 30 to 39 with Graves' hyperthyroidism.

This clonotype was observed many times. The chain is built from TRBV3-1 and TRBJ2-1; D possibly corresponds to TRBD1 (5 bases). The V end was cut by 2 bases, the J end by 10 bases, with 6 bases between. The CDR3 is 11 residues long. Germline-derived CDR1 and CDR2 are LGHDT and YNNKEL (reference sequence). The CDR3 coding sequence is TGTGCCAGCAGCCAAAGACAGGAGCAGTTCTTC. Its translation: CASSQRQEQFF.

This clonotype was counted a few times. The chain uses TRBV5-4 and TRBJ2-1, with 14 bases matching TRBD2. This CDR3 region has 17 residues. The junction had 15 bases not matched to a gene; V was cut back by 4 bases and J by 12 bases. CDR1 is SGHNT and CDR2 is YYREEE in the germline V gene (reference sequence). DNA of the CDR3: TGTGCCAGCAGCCAAGTCGGCGGGACTAGCGGGAGATTGGCGCAGTTCTTC. As protein: CASSQVGGTSGRLAQFF. The full variable domain, completed using reference TRBV5-4 and TRBJ2-1, is ETGVTQSPTHLIKTRGQQVTLRCSSQSGHNTVSWYQQALGQGPQFIFQYYREEENGRGNFPPRFSGLQFPNYSSELNVNALELDDSALYLCASSQVGGTSGRLAQFFGPGTRLTVL.

This clonotype was recorded many times. V and J are TRBV2 and TRBJ2-3, with 12 bases fitting TRBD2. The CDR3 runs 23 residues. The V gene end was trimmed by 5 bases and the J gene end by 2 bases; junction bases not matched to a gene: 26. Germline CDR1 reads SNHLY; CDR2 reads FYNNEI. CDR3 sequence: CASSPIRLAGDNGRFRLTDTQYF. CDR3 nucleotides: TGTGCCAGCAGTCCCATCCGACTAGCGGGAGACAACGGAAGATTTAGACTCACAGATACGCAGTATTTT.

This clonotype was picked up many times. The chain recombines TRBV28 with TRBJ2-1, with D possibly matching TRBD1 (5 bases). The germline V gene encodes CDR1 MDHEN and CDR2 SYDVKM. This CDR3 contains 13 residues. Trimming pared 6 bases from V and 4 bases from J, leaving 10 bases between. DNA for the CDR3: TGTGCCAGCAGGGCACAGGTTTACAATGAGCAGTTCTTC. The encoded protein is CASRAQVYNEQFF.

In this sample, this clonotype turned up many times. The chain carries TRBV18 and TRBJ1-2; TRBD1 agrees at 7 bases. CDR3 size: 13 residues. Per germline, CDR1 KGHSH and CDR2 LQKENI. The trim removed 3 bases at V and 7 bases at J, leaving 5 bases unmatched. The CDR3 spells CASSPDRERGYTF. The CDR3, as DNA: TGTGCCAGCTCACCTGACAGGGAACGTGGCTACACCTTC.

Ten or more counts support this clonotype. The chain employs TRBV5-1 and TRBJ2-1, with 10 positions matching TRBD2. CDR1 is SGHRS and CDR2 is YFSETQ in the germline V gene. CDR3 length: 16 residues. The J segment lost 4 bases and the V segment lost 3 bases, leaving 7 bases of the junction unmatched. In DNA, the CDR3 is TGCGCCAGCAGCTGGGAGACTAGCGGGTCATACAATGAGCAGTTCTTC. Protein product: CASSWETSGSYNEQFF.

V is TRBV4-1 and J is TRBJ2-1; D remains unclear. Germline values: CDR1 MGHRA, CDR2 YSYEKL. Trimming left V 0 bases short and J 9 bases short, with 9 bases between. The CDR3 is 13 residues long. This chain's CDR3 is CASSQDPPGEQFF. CDR3 coding DNA: TGCGCCAGCAGCCAAGATCCCCCGGGTGAGCAGTTCTTC.

The chain joins TRBV6-2 or TRBV6-3 to TRBJ2-1; TRBD1 matches 9 bases. The CDR3 is 16 amino acids. Germline V gene sequence: CDR1 MNHEY, CDR2 SVGEGT. J gave up 5 bases and V 7 bases, and 12 bases lay outside the gene matches. The CDR3 reads CASTKLPGQGNNEQFF. The CDR3 nucleotides are TGTGCCAGCACCAAATTACCGGGACAGGGAAACAATGAGCAGTTCTTC.

The gene calls are TRBV7-8 and TRBJ2-7; D possibly corresponds to TRBD1 (6 bases). CDR3 length equals 15 residues. Germline CDR1 reads SGHVS; CDR2 reads FQNEAQ. Trimming shortened V by 1 base and J by 7 bases, and 17 bases separated the two germline ends. DNA for the CDR3: TGTGCCAGCAGCTTAGAGGACAGACAATATGTGGAGCAGTACTTC. The encoded protein is CASSLEDRQYVEQYF.

The sample holds many counts of this clonotype. The V and J genes are TRBV7-9 and TRBJ2-2; the D is unclear. CDR1 and CDR2 from the germline V gene are SEHNR and FQNEAQ (reference sequence). The CDR3 has 14 amino acids. Trimming cost V 1 base and J 3 bases, with 6 bases left between them. In DNA form, the CDR3 reads TGTGCCAGCAGCTTAGTGGCTTACACCGGGGAGCTGTTTTTT. It is translated as CASSLVAYTGELFF.

The chain is built from TRBV6-7 and TRBJ1-4, with TRBD1 matching 9 bases. TRBV6-7 is given ORF status, its function remaining uncertain. Losses at the gene ends were 4 bases for V and 0 bases for J; bases not matched to a gene: 12. This CDR3 has 19 amino acids. CDR3 nucleotide sequence: TGTGCCAGCAGTTGGCAGCCGGGACAGGGAGTTGCAACTAATGAAAAACTGTTTTTT. Encoded protein: CASSWQPGQGVATNEKLFF.

This clonotype was counted between two and nine times. The chain recombines TRBV13 with TRBJ2-1, with D possibly TRBD1 on 5 matching bases. V shed 6 bases and J shed 12 bases, with 21 bases lying between them. This CDR3 has 14 amino acids. The germline gives CDR1 PRHDT, CDR2 FYEKMQ (reference sequence). The CDR3 DNA is TGTGCCAGCAGTCAATTATACCCAGGGTCTGTGCAGTTCTTC. This translates into CASSQLYPGSVQFF.

CDR3 loop: CASSQHRSGRGSYNEQFF. As DNA, the CDR3 is TGCGCCAGCAGCCAACATCGCAGCGGGAGAGGCTCCTACAATGAGCAGTTCTTC. The J gene is TRBJ2-1, the V gene TRBV4-1, with 8 bases identical to TRBD2. CDR1 and CDR2 from the germline V gene are MGHRA and YSYEKL. J gave up 0 bases and V 2 bases, and 9 bases lay outside the gene matches. This CDR3 has 18 residues.

There are a few counts of this clonotype. The chain couples TRBV7-3 to TRBJ2-1; the match to TRBD2 covers 13 bases. Per the germline V gene, CDR1 is SGHTA and CDR2 is FQGTGA. With V trimmed by 8 bases and J by 7 bases, 14 bases remained unmatched. CDR3 size: 17 residues. CDR3 coding DNA: TGTGCCAGCGCTCGGACTAGCGGGAGCCGGGCCCAGAATGAGCAGTTCTTC. It specifies CASARTSGSRAQNEQFF. Supplemented by reference TRBV7-3 and TRBJ2-1, the full variable domain reads GAGVSQTPSNKVTEKGKYVELRCDPISGHTALYWYRQSLGQGPEFLIYFQGTGAADDSGLPNDRFFAVRPEGSVSTLKIQRTERGDSAVYLCASARTSGSRAQNEQFFGPGTRLTVL.

Remarks on this clonotype: Since a much larger clone is just one base distant, this may be a read error. The chain is built from TRBV3-1 and TRBJ2-2; no firm D call. The CDR3 has 11 residues. Germline CDR1 reads LGHDT; CDR2 reads YNNKEL (reference sequence). CDR3 residues: CVSSRTQGLFF. The DNA for the CDR3 is TGTGTCAGCAGCCGGACCCAAGGGCTGTTTTTT. The entire variable domain, with the rest obtained from reference TRBV3-1 and TRBJ2-2, is as follows: DTAVSQTPKYLVTQMGNDKSIKCEQNLGHDTMYWYKQDSKKFLKIMFSYNNKELIINETVPNRFSPKSPDKAHLNLHINSLELGDSAVYFCVSSRTQGLFFGEGSRLTVL.

This clonotype was seen many times. The chain employs TRBV6-1 and TRBJ2-7; D could derive from TRBD1 or TRBD2 (5 bases each). This CDR3 has 15 residues. Per the germline V gene, CDR1 is MNHNS and CDR2 is SASEGT. Trimming removed 5 bases from V and 3 bases from J, with 17 bases in between. The CDR3 nucleotides read TGTGCCAGCAGTACCGGGACCCTCGGCGGCTACGAGCAGTACTTC. Translating gives CASSTGTLGGYEQYF.

In its sample, this clonotype was seen a few times. CDR3 in amino acids: CASSYVGGGETQYF. DNA of the CDR3: TGTGCCAGCAGTTACGTTGGGGGAGGGGAGACCCAGTACTTC. This chain joins TRBV6-5 and TRBJ2-5; 7 bases fit TRBD2. Germline V gene sequence: CDR1 MNHEY, CDR2 SVGAGI. V lost 2 bases, J lost 5 bases, and 5 bases stayed unmatched. The CDR3 has 14 residues.

The rearrangement joins TRBV25-1 to TRBJ2-1; D possibly corresponds to TRBD2 (6 bases). The V end lost 1 base, the J end lost 4 bases, and 14 bases lay between the germline ends. The germline V gene encodes CDR1 MGHDK and CDR2 SYGVNS. The CDR3 is 16 amino acids. The CDR3 DNA sequence: TGTGCCAGCAGTGAATGGACGAGCGGGCTGTACAATGAGCAGTTCTTC. It yields the protein CASSEWTSGLYNEQFF.

There are many counts of this clonotype. The chain couples TRBV28 to TRBJ1-1; 10 bases fit TRBD1. Germline CDR1 reads MDHEN; CDR2 reads SYDVKM. The V and J ends lost 5 bases and 3 bases, in that order; junction bases with no gene match: 6. The CDR3 is 15 residues long. For the CDR3, the DNA is TGTGCCAGCAGTAGCCTAGGGACAGGGGACACTGAAGCTTTCTTT. Protein product: CASSSLGTGDTEAFF.

This clonotype turned up a few times. This chain joins TRBV18 and TRBJ2-7, with D possibly TRBD1 on 6 matching bases. Germline V gene lookup returns CDR1 KGHSH and CDR2 LQKENI. The CDR3 covers 15 residues. V lost 5 bases to trimming and J lost 3 bases, with 17 bases between them. The CDR3 coding sequence is TGTGCCAGCTCATCCACCGGGACAAAATACTACGAGCAGTACTTC. Translation gives CASSSTGTKYYEQYF. The variable domain in full, completed from reference TRBV18 and TRBJ2-7, reads NAGVMQNPRHLVRRRGQEARLRCSPMKGHSHVYWYRQLPEEGLKFMVYLQKENIIDESGMPKERFSAEFPKEGPSILRIQQVVRGDSAAYFCASSSTGTKYYEQYFGPGTRLTVT.

This chain links TRBV29-1 with TRBJ2-7, with 8 bases matching TRBD1. The germline V gene encodes CDR1 SQVTM and CDR2 ANQGSEA. The CDR3 has 12 amino acids. V was pared by 3 bases and J by 3 bases, with 1 base of the junction left unmatched. The CDR3 region has the DNA TGCAGCGTTGATACAGGGGGCTACGAGCAGTACTTC. Encoded protein: CSVDTGGYEQYF.

This clonotype came up many times. This chain links TRBV7-2 with TRBJ2-3, with D possibly being TRBD1 or TRBD2 (5 bases each). Germline values: CDR1 SGHTA, CDR2 FQGNSA. V lost 3 bases and J 9 bases, leaving 16 bases between the germline ends. CDR3 length equals 14 residues. CDR3 loop: CASSFPGLPGTQYF. The CDR3 region has the DNA TGTGCCAGCAGCTTCCCGGGGCTCCCTGGGACGCAGTATTTT.

This clonotype has just a few counts. The rearrangement uses TRBV24-1 and TRBJ2-1, with 15 bases identical to TRBD2. The CDR3 extends over 18 amino acids. The trim removed 2 bases at V and 10 bases at J, leaving 11 bases unmatched. CDR1 is KGHDR, CDR2 SFDVKD, per germline. This chain's CDR3 is CATSDSGTSGRRSGEQFF. The DNA of the CDR3 is TGTGCCACCAGTGATTCCGGGACTAGCGGGAGGCGAAGTGGAGAGCAGTTCTTC.

This clonotype was seen a few times. The chain recombines TRBV9 with TRBJ1-3; 7 nucleotides align to TRBD1. Germline CDR1 SGDLS, CDR2 YYNGEE. The trim removed 4 bases at V and 2 bases at J, leaving 6 bases unmatched. This CDR3 has 15 residues. The CDR3 nucleotides read TGTGCCAGCAGCTCTCCAGACAGGGCTGGAAACACCATATATTTT. It is translated as CASSSPDRAGNTIYF.

This clonotype was counted ten times or more. This chain uses TRBV30 with TRBJ2-5; 9 bases match TRBD1. V shed 2 bases and J 3 bases; nucleotides not matched to a gene: 4. The CDR3 is 14 amino acids. Germline-derived CDR1 and CDR2 are GTSNPN and SVGIG (reference sequence). CDR3 DNA: TGTGCCTGGAGTCTTGGGACAGGGAAAGAGACCCAGTACTTC. As protein: CAWSLGTGKETQYF.

This clonotype was seen repeatedly, ten times or more. The CDR3 DNA is TGTGCCAGCTCACCACTTGTAAAGGCCTCCTACTCTGGAAACACCATATATTTT. Amino acid sequence: CASSPLVKASYSGNTIYF. The rearrangement uses TRBV18 and TRBJ1-3; D gene unclear. Germline lookup yields CDR1 KGHSH and CDR2 LQKENI. The CDR3 is made up of 18 amino acids. The V and J ends lost 1 base and 0 bases respectively, with 16 bases between them. Filled out from reference TRBV18 and TRBJ1-3, the complete variable domain reads NAGVMQNPRHLVRRRGQEARLRCSPMKGHSHVYWYRQLPEEGLKFMVYLQKENIIDESGMPKERFSAEFPKEGPSILRIQQVVRGDSAAYFCASSPLVKASYSGNTIYFGEGSWLTVV.

This clonotype was observed at least ten times. V and J are TRBV5-1 and TRBJ2-6; the D is unclear. There are 15 residues in the CDR3. Trimming removed 4 bases at V and 2 bases at J, with 10 bases between. Germline loops: CDR1 SGHRS, CDR2 YFSETQ. CDR3 bases: TGCGCCAGCAGCCTCGGCCAGACTGGGGCCAACGTCCTGACTTTC. This encodes CASSLGQTGANVLTF.

DNA of the CDR3: TGTGCCAGCTCTGGACAGAACTCCTACAATGAGCAGTTCTTC. Protein: CASSGQNSYNEQFF. The rearrangement uses TRBV25-1 and TRBJ2-1; maybe TRBD1 (6 bases). This CDR3 is 14 amino acids long. Germline V lookup: CDR1 MGHDK, CDR2 SYGVNS. V shed 8 bases and J shed 0 bases, with 11 bases lying between them.

This clonotype was counted ten times or more. The CDR3 loop reads CASSFEGDRGEQYF. CDR3 nucleotide sequence: TGTGCCAGCAGCTTTGAAGGGGACAGGGGCGAGCAGTACTTC. The chain is built from TRBV11-3 and TRBJ2-7, with 10 bases aligning to TRBD1. V gave up 3 bases and J gave up 6 bases; unmatched junction bases: 5. The germline V gene has CDR1 SGHNT and CDR2 YENEEA. The CDR3 contains 14 residues.

This clonotype was recorded many times. The CDR3, as DNA: TGCAGTGCTAAGATCTTCCGGAGGGGAGCTTTCTTT. Protein product: CSAKIFRRGAFF. The rearrangement joins TRBV20-1 to TRBJ1-1, with D possibly being TRBD1 (5 bases). The germline V gene encodes CDR1 DFQATT and CDR2 SNEGSKA (reference sequence). The CDR3 is 12 amino acids. V was clipped by 4 bases and J by 10 bases, with 16 bases between them.

This clonotype came up many times. The chain recombines TRBV2 with TRBJ1-3, with D tentatively TRBD1 (5 bases). The CDR3 runs to 11 residues. The V end lost 6 bases, the J end lost 7 bases, and 7 bases lay between the germline ends. Germline CDR1 SNHLY, CDR2 FYNNEI. This CDR3 is CASSEGNTIYF. The CDR3 DNA reads as TGTGCCAGCAGCGAGGGGAACACCATATATTTT.